This TCR beta chain was sequenced for a study of molecular identifiers for immune sequencing clone quantification. Study-level points and caveats: Clones that exceeded 20 RNA copies held over 98% of effector molecules, yet under 1% in naive cells.

Via MiXCR, TCRdb re-called the PCR reads, giving one row per CDR3 protein. The repertoire consists of 550,000 to 750,000 distinct CDR3 sequences, with roughly 21% occurring once and the leading ten covering under 0.95%. This clonotype was seen at least ten times. Its antigen is as yet unknown. This TCR came from a human donor in good health. Some libraries in this study had Jurkat cell RNA spiked in. Sequencing was carried out using naive CD8+ T cells from blood, with Jurkat cell RNA spiked in. Subset: FACS-sorted CD8+CD4-CCR7+CD45RA+ naive T cells.

The CDR3 nucleotides read TGTGCTAGTGCCTGGGGTACCACCTACGAGCAGTACTTC. Residues: CASAWGTTYEQYF. The rearrangement uses TRBV12-5 and TRBJ2-7; unclear D gene. The germline CDR1 and CDR2 sequences are LGHNT and FRNRAP. Trimming removed 7 bases from V and 2 bases from J, with 12 bases in between. The CDR3 has 13 residues.